The source of this T cell receptor beta chain is a study of T cell changes during pregnancy in multiple sclerosis. Data came from immunoSEQ multiplex PCR; TCRdb stores just in-frame clones and leaves some out. The sample shows 75,000 to 80,000 clones, around nine tenths of them seen only once. The sample was peripheral blood, taken before pregnancy. The TCR sequence derives from a female donor with multiple sclerosis, enrolled in a pregnancy study.

Here the CDR3 reads CASSPTGQGFEKLFF. CDR3 sequence (DNA): TGTGCCAGCAGCCCTACGGGACAGGGATTCGAAAAACTGTTTTTT. The chain carries TRBV5-5 and TRBJ1-4; TRBD1 agrees at 9 bases. The CDR3 spans 15 residues. V shed 4 bases and J 8 bases; nucleotides not matched to a gene: 9. The germline CDR1 and CDR2 sequences are SGHKS and YYEKEE (reference sequence).